Shown below are 8 T cell receptor beta chains from a single sample sequenced in a study of T cells after yellow fever vaccination. TCRdb re-derived calls from the 5' RACE reads in MiXCR, one entry per CDR3 protein. The sample has 300,000 to 400,000 distinct CDR3 sequences; 3% to 4.5% are singletons. This sample comprised PBMCs, obtained 5 days after the yellow fever booster vaccination. The receptors stem from a young man who received the YFV17D yellow fever vaccine.

This clonotype has at least ten counts. The chain recombines TRBV4-2 with TRBJ1-5; D possibly corresponds to TRBD1 (5 bases). Deletions cut 2 bases from V and 5 bases from J, with 13 bases between. CDR3 length: 15 residues. The germline V gene has CDR1 LGHNA and CDR2 YNFKEQ. CDR3 nucleotides: TGTGCCAGCAGCCAACGGGGGAAGGTAGATCAGCCCCAGCATTTT. It translates to CASSQRGKVDQPQHF.

This clonotype showed up many times. The chain has TRBV12-3 or TRBV12-4 and TRBJ2-1; TRBD2 matches 12 bases. The ends lost 6 bases at V and 7 bases at J; junction bases unmatched: 10. This CDR3 has 16 amino acids. CDR3 in amino acids: CASSVRGLAGGNEQFF. The CDR3 DNA reads as TGTGCCAGCAGCGTCCGGGGGCTAGCGGGGGGGAATGAGCAGTTCTTC.

The rearrangement uses TRBV4-1 and TRBJ1-2, with 9 bases that match TRBD1. The germline V gene encodes CDR1 MGHRA and CDR2 YSYEKL. The CDR3 is made up of 15 amino acids. V trimming: 1 base; J trimming: 5 bases; junction bases outside the gene matches: 5. The CDR3 spells CASSQGRTGVYGYTF. In DNA form, the CDR3 reads TGCGCCAGCAGCCAAGGTCGGACAGGGGTATATGGCTACACCTTC.

The V and J genes are TRBV4-1 and TRBJ2-3; 7 bases are a match to TRBD2. Germline CDR1 is MGHRA and CDR2 is YSYEKL. The CDR3 totals 16 residues. Germline trimming cut 5 bases from V and 1 base from J; bases unmatched to any gene: 9. Written as DNA, the CDR3 is TGCGCCAGCAGCTCCCGCCCGGCGGGGGGCACAGATACGCAGTATTTT. Translation: CASSSRPAGGTDTQYF.

This clonotype turned up a few times. The gene calls are TRBV20-1 and TRBJ2-3, with TRBD2 identical over 7 bases. V shed 2 bases, J shed 1 base, and the junction held 3 bases outside the gene matches. Germline V gene sequence: CDR1 DFQATT, CDR2 SNEGSKA (reference sequence). CDR3 length: 14 amino acids. CDR3 nucleotide sequence: TGCAGTGCTAGACGGGCGGGGGGCACAGATACGCAGTATTTT. Protein: CSARRAGGTDTQYF.

This clonotype has a count of ten or more. The chain links TRBV12-3 or TRBV12-4 to TRBJ2-2, with TRBD1 matching over 7 bases. V shed 6 bases and J 2 bases; nucleotides not matched to a gene: 3. This CDR3 has 14 residues. The CDR3 loop is CASSGQENTGELFF. The CDR3 DNA reads TGTGCCAGCAGCGGACAGGAAAACACCGGGGAGCTGTTTTTT.

Only a few counts were recorded for this clonotype. The chain carries TRBV6-1 and TRBJ2-1, with a possible D match to TRBD1 (6 bases). Germline CDR1 reads MNHNS; CDR2 reads SASEGT. The CDR3 has 18 amino acids. V shed 6 bases and J shed 0 bases, with 21 bases lying between them. Here the CDR3 DNA reads TGTGCCAGCAGCGTAAATCTCGTCAGGGGTTTCTCCTACAATGAGCAGTTCTTC. Translating it yields CASSVNLVRGFSYNEQFF.

At least ten counts were recorded for this clonotype. The chain couples TRBV5-1 to TRBJ1-2; 7 positions match TRBD1. Germline V gene lookup returns CDR1 SGHRS and CDR2 YFSETQ. The CDR3 contains 14 residues. Trimming removed 2 bases from V and 2 bases from J; junction bases left unmatched: 3. The CDR3 DNA sequence: TGCGCCAGCAGCTTCCGGGACAGCAACTATGGCTACACCTTC. Its translation: CASSFRDSNYGYTF. Filled out from reference TRBV5-1 and TRBJ1-2, the complete variable domain reads KAGVTQTPRYLIKTRGQQVTLSCSPISGHRSVSWYQQTPGQGLQFLFEYFSETQRNKGNFPGRFSGRQFSNSRSEMNVSTLELGDSALYLCASSFRDSNYGYTFGSGTRLTVV.